This TCR beta chain was retrieved from a study of shared clonotypes between healthy human individuals (dated by TCRdb to between 2020 and 2021). For context, the study as a whole: A few men and a couple of women, aged 18 to 49 years, made up the cohort. For each donor, CD4 naive and CD4 memory were each run on three plates, CD8 naive on two plates, and CD8 memory on one plate. Blood TCR repertoires of a handful of healthy adults were deeply sequenced to estimate repertoire size and the extent of clonotype sharing between individuals. To increase sequencing depth and limit assay-specific biases, different laboratories used diverse techniques to prepare libraries and sequence TCR repertoires. Between about 0.8 and 9.5 billion PBMCs per donor were obtained by leukapheresis. The paper's findings and limits, for the study overall: Estimated clonotype richness was generally larger for naive than for memory subsets. The genetic and exposure-history diversity represented was limited by the small number of donors. Compared with non-shared clonotypes, clonotypes shared by all four sorted-subset donors had higher generation probabilities. Pairwise subsampling led to the expectation that sequencing depth would affect the degree of clonotype sharing among donors. When several donors were compared, the shared fraction of clonotypes was around 5% for naive CD4, approximately 3.3% for naive CD8, more than 2% for memory CD4, and less than 0.5% for memory CD8. Incomplete sequencing was indicated by rarefaction of sorted-subset datasets, despite the large sequencing depth. Only blood was sampled, and tissue TCR repertoires likely differ from those in blood.

TCR CDR3 regions were amplified from genomic DNA by multiplex PCR using the deep immunoSEQ assay. Extracted genomic DNA from each cell subset was distributed evenly across all wells of several immunoSEQ 96-well plates, and each plate was treated as a replicate. For sorted subsets, 150 to 200 ng genomic DNA, equal to approximately 30,000 T cell genomes, was loaded into each replicate PCR. Purified libraries were measured with a Qubit 3.0 fluorometer, size-checked on a Bioanalyzer 2100, and measured again with the KAPA Library Quantification kit. Every immunoSEQ 96-well plate was sequenced on a dedicated single-read 150-cycle Illumina NextSeq 550 flow cell. As for the original processing: Because the immunoSEQ output held only junctional sequences and lacked quality scores, the filtering could not match the filtering applied to full-length reads. Sequences were annotated with PyIR, a Python wrapper for IgBLAST v1.9, using IMGT germline references to assign V/J genes and CDR3. Reads were removed for weak V/J assignments (E-value above 1e-6), missing CDR3, stop codons, out-of-frame junctions, or ambiguous translated residues. V3J clonotypes were defined as sequences sharing the same inferred V gene, J gene, and CDR3 amino acid sequence. Percentage overlap between repertoires was calculated by dividing the number of shared unique clonotypes by the size of the smaller repertoire. Three approaches were used to assess repertoire richness: RTK rarefaction, the Chao1 estimator, and Recon v2.1 estimates of unobserved clonotypes. For all TCRbeta clonotypes obtained by the gDNA method from four donors, generation probabilities were computed with OLGA. Not all clones reach the TCRdb copy of this immuneACCESS table, which keeps in-frame sequences only. Checked studies attribute under half of the gap to unresolved V genes and leave the rest unexplained. V, J and clone size reflect that table, while D and trimming were determined from the DNA. The sample profile shows some 800,000 clones; 80% to 95% of them were found once. Approximately 25% of the sample lies in the top ten.

CD8 naive samples consisted of CD45RO-negative cells that were positively selected for CCR7, yielding a CD45RA+CCR7+ population without TemRA cells. The donors were healthy, HIV-negative adults who had no recently reported acute infections or vaccinations. All donors were Caucasian adults living in Nashville, Tennessee, USA. Blood was obtained by leukapheresis, after which PBMCs were separated by Ficoll-Histopaque density gradient centrifugation and cryopreserved in liquid nitrogen vapor phase. Purity and quantity of every magnetically sorted T cell population were checked by analytical flow cytometry. From each sorted fraction, genomic DNA was isolated and quantified by UV absorbance on a Nanodrop 2000c. A word on this clone: It has no known antigen specificity. Within one base of it there is no much larger clone, and no base qualities were kept.

Spanning cysteine to phenylalanine, the CDR3 consists of 12 amino acids. Only the CDR3 part of the read is kept: 36 bases, read in frame from the first base. Sequences LNHDA (CDR1) and SQIVND (CDR2) are obtained from the germline V gene (reference sequence). Trimming removed 5 bases from V and 4 bases from J, leaving 8 bases between the germline ends. The receptor's source is a man under 40 in good health. The chain joins TRBV19 to TRBJ1-1; no D gene is confidently identified. Specimen: naive CD8+ T cells sorted from blood. The cell subset or site label for this specimen denotes: CD45RA+CCR7+. The CDR3 in this case is CASSLTSTEAFF. The bases read TGTGCCAGTAGTCTGACCTCCACTGAAGCTTTCTTT.